The 26 T cell receptor beta chains below all came from one sample that was sequenced in a study of blood T cell repertoires in COVID-19. TCRdb's table, derived via immunoSEQ multiplex PCR, lists solely in-frame clones and lacks some. The sample records about 230,000 clones, around 84% being singletons. Sequenced input: peripheral blood. Every receptor here comes from a man between 50 and 59 years old with COVID-19, enrolled during active disease.

The genes are TRBV18 and TRBJ1-1, with 7 bases aligning to TRBD1. The CDR3 contains 16 residues. V dropped 5 bases and J dropped 0; count of bases not matched to a gene: 9. Germline assignment: CDR1 KGHSH and CDR2 LQKENI. This chain's CDR3 is CASSTNRGGMNTEAFF. CDR3 bases: TGTGCCAGCTCAACGAACAGGGGTGGGATGAACACTGAAGCTTTCTTT.

V gene TRBV2 combines with J gene TRBJ2-2; 8 bases map to TRBD2. This CDR3 is 15 amino acids long. Germline-derived CDR1 and CDR2 are SNHLY and FYNNEI. Losses at the gene ends were 7 bases for V and 5 bases for J; bases not matched to a gene: 9. The CDR3 protein is CASKDGRAVTGELFF. The CDR3 bases are TGTGCCAGCAAGGACGGGAGGGCGGTTACCGGGGAGCTGTTTTTT. The complete variable domain, with remaining parts taken from reference TRBV2 and TRBJ2-2, reads EPEVTQTPSHQVTQMGQEVILRCVPISNHLYFYWYRQILGQKVEFLVSFYNNEISEKSEIFDDQFSVERPDGSNFTLKIRSTKLEDSAMYFCASKDGRAVTGELFFGEGSRLTVL.

The rearrangement joins TRBV10-3 to TRBJ2-7, with D possibly being TRBD2 (5 bases). The CDR3 totals 13 residues. Germline V CDR1 and CDR2: ENHRY, SYGVKD. V was clipped by 7 bases and J by 2 bases, with 12 bases between them. CDR3 sequence: CAINRDRTYEQYF. In DNA form, the CDR3 reads TGTGCCATCAACCGGGATCGGACCTACGAGCAGTACTTC.

The V and J genes are TRBV6-6 and TRBJ1-5; D is ambiguous. The CDR3 length is 12 residues. The germline CDR1 and CDR2 sequences are MNHNY and SVGAGI (reference sequence). V was shortened by 4 bases and J by 3 bases, with 4 bases between the two germline ends. Here the CDR3 reads CASSFLNQPQHF. The DNA for the CDR3 is TGTGCCAGCAGTTTCCTCAATCAGCCCCAGCATTTT.

V usage is TRBV4-1 and J usage is TRBJ2-1; D is undetermined. Germline V gene sequence: CDR1 MGHRA, CDR2 YSYEKL. The CDR3 consists of 12 residues. The V end was cut by 3 bases, the J end by 8 bases, with 8 bases between. CDR3 nucleotides: TGCGCCAGCAGCCACGTTTCGGATGAGCAGTTCTTC. It is translated as CASSHVSDEQFF.

The CDR3 sequence is CASSLELANNEQFF. The CDR3 bases are TGTGCCAGCAGCCTGGAACTAGCAAACAATGAGCAGTTCTTC. The chain combines TRBV3-1 (or the pseudogene TRBV3-2) with TRBJ2-1; D possibly corresponds to TRBD2 (6 bases). The CDR3 is 14 amino acids. Germline-derived CDR1 and CDR2 are LGHDT and YNNKEL (reference sequence). V gave up 4 bases and J gave up 5 bases, with 12 bases separating them.

On this clone itself: At one boundary the junction diverges from the germline segment, which might be a read error. This chain joins TRBV5-8 and TRBJ2-7, with 9 bases that match TRBD1. The CDR3 is 16 amino acids. Germline CDR1 reads SGHTS; CDR2 reads YDEGEE. CDR3 residues: CAGSFTPGTGILEQYF. The CDR3, as DNA: TGTGCCGGCAGCTTTACCCCCGGGACAGGGATTCTCGAGCAGTACTTC.

V usage is TRBV5-4 and J usage is TRBJ1-6; D ambiguous. CDR1 is SGHNT and CDR2 is YYREEE in the germline V gene (reference sequence). V was clipped by 6 bases and J by 5 bases, with 27 bases between them. The CDR3 has 19 residues. The CDR3 bases are TGTGCCAGCAACCCCGGTGGTCCCGGAGCAACACAAAATAATTCACCCCTCCACTTT. Translation gives CASNPGGPGATQNNSPLHF.

The genes are TRBV6-6 and TRBJ1-6; 7 positions match TRBD1. V lost 5 bases and J lost 7; bases outside the gene matches: 5. This CDR3 has 14 residues. Germline V gene data show CDR1 as MNHNY and CDR2 as SVGAGI (reference sequence). The CDR3: CASSPTGKNSPLHF. The DNA for the CDR3 is TGTGCCAGCAGTCCGACAGGGAAGAATTCACCCCTCCACTTT.

V is TRBV21-1 and J is TRBJ2-5; TRBD1, the table's D call, was not compared with the DNA. TRBV21-1 is described as a pseudogene. This CDR3 spans 14 amino acids. CDR3 DNA sequence: TGTGCCAGCAGCGGCGAACAGGATCAAGAGACCCAGTACTTC. The encoded protein is CASSGEQDQETQYF.

The gene calls are TRBV2 and TRBJ1-1, with TRBD1 matching 8 bases. CDR1 is SNHLY and CDR2 is FYNNEI in the germline V gene. V lost 7 bases and J lost 4; bases outside the gene matches: 8. The CDR3 is 14 amino acids. As DNA, the CDR3 is TGTGCCAGCACCGTTATACAGGGGGGCACTGAAGCTTTCTTT. This encodes CASTVIQGGTEAFF.

The rearrangement links TRBV10-2 to TRBJ2-2; TRBD1 is a possible D gene (6 bases). Trimming left V 0 bases short and J 2 bases short, with 19 bases between. This CDR3 has 19 amino acids. Germline values: CDR1 WSHSY, CDR2 SAAADI. CDR3 bases: TGCGCCAGCAGTGAGTCTGTCAGGGGTTGGCTTCTTAACACCGGGGAGCTGTTTTTT. Its protein is CASSESVRGWLLNTGELFF.

The J gene is TRBJ2-7, the V gene TRBV18, with unresolved D. V dropped 2 bases and J dropped 4 bases, with 6 bases sitting between them. The CDR3 sequence is 12 residues long. The germline V gene encodes CDR1 KGHSH and CDR2 LQKENI. This chain's CDR3 is CASSPRRYEQYF. The CDR3 DNA reads TGTGCCAGCTCACCAAGGAGATACGAGCAGTACTTC.

The V gene is TRBV7-2, the J gene TRBJ1-5; D possibly corresponds to TRBD1 (5 bases). Germline V CDR1 and CDR2: SGHTA, FQGNSA. Trimming took 3 bases from V and 3 from J, leaving 15 bases between them. This CDR3 is built from 16 residues. CDR3 in DNA: TGTGCCAGCAGCTTGTGGGGTGGACACTCCAATCAGCCCCAGCATTTT. Residues: CASSLWGGHSNQPQHF. The full variable domain, completed using reference TRBV7-2 and TRBJ1-5, is GAGVSQSPSNKVTEKGKDVELRCDPISGHTALYWYRQSLGQGLEFLIYFQGNSAPDKSGLPSDRFSAERTGGSVSTLTIQRTQQEDSAVYLCASSLWGGHSNQPQHFGDGTRLSIL.

This clone was found once. The rearrangement uses TRBV12-2 and TRBJ2-7; the table's D call, TRBD2, has no DNA check behind it. TRBV12-2 is noted as a pseudogene. The CDR3 loop spans 14 amino acids. The CDR3 DNA reads TGTGCAAGTCGCTTTGGGACTAGCCCCAACGAGCAGTACTTC. This gives the protein CASRFGTSPNEQYF.

This clone has a handful of counts. The rearrangement links TRBV9 to TRBJ2-7; TRBD2 matches 10 bases. The V and J ends lost 4 bases and 5 bases, in that order; junction bases with no gene match: 6. This CDR3 region has 14 residues. CDR1 SGDLS and CDR2 YYNGEE come from the germline V gene. The CDR3 region has the DNA TGTGCCAGCAGCCCCACAGGGACTAGCGACGAGCAGTACTTC. Protein sequence: CASSPTGTSDEQYF. The complete variable domain, with remaining parts taken from reference TRBV9 and TRBJ2-7, reads DSGVTQTPKHLITATGQRVTLRCSPRSGDLSVYWYQQSLDQGLQFLIQYYNGEERAKGNILERFSAQQFPDLHSELNLSSLELGDSALYFCASSPTGTSDEQYFGPGTRLTVT.

The rearrangement links TRBV5-1 to TRBJ2-7; TRBD2 aligns across 7 bases. The germline V gene encodes CDR1 SGHRS and CDR2 YFSETQ. V lost 7 bases and J lost 2; bases outside the gene matches: 12. The CDR3 has 15 amino acids. The CDR3 region is CASRGGEVATYEQYF. The DNA for the CDR3 is TGCGCCAGCCGGGGAGGGGAGGTGGCTACCTACGAGCAGTACTTC.

The gene calls are TRBV29-1 and TRBJ2-2; D gene unclear. The V end was cut by 0 bases, the J end by 6 bases, with 11 bases between. From germline, CDR1 is SQVTM and CDR2 ANQGSEA. The CDR3 runs 14 residues. The CDR3 protein is CSVEDRSLAGELFF. CDR3 in DNA: TGCAGCGTTGAAGATCGAAGCCTGGCCGGGGAGCTGTTTTTT.

The J gene is TRBJ2-7, the V gene TRBV6-5, with unresolved D. V was clipped by 0 bases and J by 0 bases, with 6 bases between them. Per germline, CDR1 MNHEY and CDR2 SVGAGI. This CDR3 is built from 14 residues. The CDR3 loop is CASSYSGSSYEQYF. Written as DNA, the CDR3 is TGTGCCAGCAGTTACTCCGGTAGCTCCTACGAGCAGTACTTC.

The V and J genes are TRBV18 and TRBJ2-2; a possible D gene is TRBD1 (6 bases). The germline CDR1 and CDR2 sequences are KGHSH and LQKENI. CDR3 length: 15 amino acids. Trimming pared 2 bases from V and 1 base from J, leaving 8 bases between. The CDR3 loop is CASSPYRENTGELFF. The CDR3 bases are TGTGCCAGCTCACCATACAGGGAGAACACCGGGGAGCTGTTTTTT.

The gene calls are TRBV19 and TRBJ2-4; possible D gene TRBD1, 6 bases. V was trimmed by 6 bases and J by 5 bases, leaving 14 bases between them. The CDR3 totals 14 residues. The germline gives CDR1 LNHDA, CDR2 SQIVND (reference sequence). CDR3 in DNA: TGTGCCAGTAGCCCTACAGGGATCCAAAACATTCAGTACTTC. Translating it yields CASSPTGIQNIQYF.

V is TRBV10-3 and J is TRBJ2-7; TRBD1 agrees at 9 bases. In germline, CDR1 is ENHRY, CDR2 SYGVKD. Germline trimming cut 4 bases from V and 2 bases from J; bases unmatched to any gene: 3. This CDR3 spans 14 amino acids. The DNA for the CDR3 is TGTGCCATCAGTGTGGGGACAGGGACCTACGAGCAGTACTTC. Its protein product is CAISVGTGTYEQYF.

This chain links TRBV5-4 with TRBJ2-3, with 8 bases aligning to TRBD2. The CDR3 extends over 14 amino acids. Germline CDR1 is SGHNT and CDR2 is YYREEE (reference sequence). Germline trimming cut 3 bases from V and 3 bases from J; bases unmatched to any gene: 3. Written as DNA, the CDR3 is TGTGCCAGCAGCTCGCGGGAGGTTACAGATACGCAGTATTTT. Its translation: CASSSREVTDTQYF.

The chain carries TRBV18 and TRBJ1-4, with a possible D match to TRBD1 (5 bases). Germline V lookup: CDR1 KGHSH, CDR2 LQKENI. V lost 3 bases, J lost 3 bases, and 8 bases lay in between. The length of the CDR3 is 14 residues. The CDR3 loop reads CASSPIGANEKLFF. DNA of the CDR3: TGTGCCAGCTCACCGATAGGGGCTAATGAAAAACTGTTTTTT.

The chain combines TRBV6-5 with TRBJ1-1; 10 bases align to TRBD1. The V segment lost 4 bases and the J segment 4 bases; nucleotides outside the gene matches: 9. This CDR3 has 16 residues. The germline gives CDR1 MNHEY, CDR2 SVGAGI. The CDR3 DNA is TGTGCCAGCAGTTCCCCGACAGGGGGCTTCTCCACTGAAGCTTTCTTT. It translates to CASSSPTGGFSTEAFF.

The chain employs TRBV27 and TRBJ2-5; 8 nucleotides align to TRBD1. Germline CDR1 MNHEY, CDR2 SMNVEV (reference sequence). The CDR3 totals 15 residues. V lost 6 bases and J lost 5; bases outside the gene matches: 11. CDR3 DNA: TGTGCCAGCAGGACCTTGGACAGGGCCCACGAGACCCAGTACTTC. Its protein is CASRTLDRAHETQYF.